Given below is one T cell receptor (beta chain) in context. Its antigen is not known. From the reads, TCRdb called clonotypes with MiXCR, one entry per CDR3 protein. The table lists more than 50,000 distinct CDR3 sequences, roughly two thirds of them singletons. The data stem from a study of type 1 regulatory T cells. Study details: An in vitro protocol generated T-allo10, a Tr1-enriched, alloantigen-specific CD4 T cell product.

Broader study findings: Compared with non-type 1 regulatory T cells, type 1 regulatory T cells showed a more restricted TCR repertoire.

CDR1 is SNHLY and CDR2 is FYNNEI in the germline V gene. This CDR3 is 14 amino acids long. The J segment lost 6 bases and the V segment lost 8 bases, leaving 11 bases of the junction unmatched. The sequence came from a human donor in good health. Material for sequencing was cultured non-Tr1 T cells, either the whole culture or a sorted T cell fraction (not recorded which). V and J are TRBV2 and TRBJ2-7, with 9 bases aligning to TRBD2. This chain's CDR3 is CASSRPGLATEQYF. The DNA for the CDR3 is TGTGCCAGCTCACGTCCGGGACTAGCAACCGAGCAGTACTTC.